This paragraph covers one T cell receptor beta chain sequence. Its antigen is still unknown. This sample stems from a study of T cell responses to AZD1222 COVID-19 vaccine. Regarding the study as a whole: Seropositive AZD1222 recipients at baseline numbered only five or six. Increased Spike-specific TCR breadth and depth were observed after two AZD1222 doses.

Germline lookup yields CDR1 MNHEY and CDR2 SMNVEV (reference sequence). V was pared by 6 bases and J by 6 bases, with 15 bases between. The CDR3 covers 13 residues. Using immunoSEQ multiplex PCR, the repertoire was profiled, and TCRdb retains in-frame clones only, with some absent. The sample has roughly 72,000 clones; 85% are singletons. This receptor was taken from an adult in good health. The chain joins TRBV27 to TRBJ2-7; D may match TRBD1 or TRBD2 (5 bases each). Sequences were derived from peripheral blood, sampled on day 0 of AZD1222 vaccination. In nucleotides, the CDR3 is TGTGCCAGCAGAGATTCGGGGCGTTTCGAGCAGTACTTC. It codes for CASRDSGRFEQYF.